The 26 T cell receptor beta chains reported below all come from one sample, sequenced in a study of memory CD4+ T cells and cytomegalovirus serostatus. Profiling relied on immunoSEQ multiplex PCR, and the TCRdb table lists in-frame clones only, not all of them. The sample consists of 55,000 to 80,000 clones, 76% of them appearing once. The sort gate was single viable CD3+CD4+CD8-CD45RO+ cells for memory CD4+ T cells. Sample: memory CD4+ T cells from blood. The receptors originated from an adult in good health and CMV-seropositive.

The chain has TRBV4-1 and TRBJ2-1; D uncertain. Germline V CDR1 and CDR2: MGHRA, YSYEKL. V was shortened by 3 bases and J by 0 bases, with 9 bases between the two germline ends. CDR3 size: 15 residues. Here the CDR3 reads CASSQRSHSYNEQFF. The CDR3, as DNA: TGCGCCAGCAGCCAGAGATCGCACTCCTACAATGAGCAGTTCTTC.

The V gene is TRBV11-2, the J gene TRBJ2-2; tentative D call: TRBD1 (6 bases). CDR1 and CDR2 (germline): SGHAT, FQNNGV. The V end lost 3 bases, the J end lost 4 bases, and 12 bases lay between the germline ends. The length of the CDR3 is 15 residues. CDR3 residues: CASSFRGQSTGELFF. The CDR3 nucleotides are TGTGCCAGCAGCTTCAGGGGTCAATCCACCGGGGAGCTGTTTTTT.

This clone was seen more than once but under ten times. This chain links TRBV28 with TRBJ2-7, with D hard to call. The length of the CDR3 is 15 residues. Germline assignment: CDR1 MDHEN and CDR2 SYDVKM. V was cut by 2 bases and J by 2 bases, with 13 bases left in between. The CDR3 protein is CASSLELTSTYEQYF. For the CDR3, the DNA is TGTGCCAGCAGTTTAGAACTTACATCAACCTACGAGCAGTACTTC. Based on the CDR3 plus reference TRBV28 and TRBJ2-7, the full variable domain is DVKVTQSSRYLVKRTGEKVFLECVQDMDHENMFWYRQDPGLGLRLIYFSYDVKMKEKGDIPEGYSVSREKKERFSLILESASTNQTSMYLCASSLELTSTYEQYFGPGTRLTVT.

The chain is built from TRBV4-1 and TRBJ2-1; a possible D gene is TRBD2 (8 bases). The CDR3 is made up of 20 amino acids. Trimming removed 2 bases from V and 6 bases from J, with 29 bases in between. Germline V gene data show CDR1 as MGHRA and CDR2 as YSYEKL. The CDR3: CASSQSSVRTGTRGLNEQFF. The CDR3 DNA reads TGCGCCAGCAGCCAATCCTCCGTGCGGACCGGGACTAGGGGGCTCAATGAGCAGTTCTTC.

V and J are TRBV6-1 and TRBJ1-5; 8 bases map to TRBD1. The V segment lost 4 bases and the J segment 7 bases; nucleotides outside the gene matches: 3. The CDR3 loop spans 13 amino acids. The germline V gene encodes CDR1 MNHNS and CDR2 SASEGT. The CDR3 bases are TGTGCCAGCAGTGGGACAGGGAAACAGCCCCAGCATTTT. Protein sequence: CASSGTGKQPQHF.

The chain recombines TRBV27 with TRBJ1-1; TRBD1 aligns across 8 bases. The junction had 13 bases not matched to a gene; V was cut back by 9 bases and J by 1 base. Per the germline V gene, CDR1 is MNHEY and CDR2 is SMNVEV (reference sequence). The CDR3 is 16 residues long. The CDR3 DNA reads TGTGCCAGAGCTTTTACCAGGGGGCAAAAGAACACTGAAGCTTTCTTT. Translation gives CARAFTRGQKNTEAFF.

The DNA of the CDR3 is TGTGCCAGCAGCGTAGGCTCAGGGGGCGGTCAGCCCCAGCATTTT. Translating gives CASSVGSGGGQPQHF. This chain connects TRBV9 to TRBJ1-5; 8 bases line up with TRBD1. CDR1 SGDLS and CDR2 YYNGEE come from the germline V gene. Trimming cost V 0 bases and J 6 bases; bases outside gene matches: 5. The CDR3 extends over 15 amino acids.

V usage is TRBV7-3 and J usage is TRBJ2-1, with 14 bases identical to TRBD2. This CDR3 comprises 15 residues. The V gene's germline CDR1 is SGHTA and CDR2 FQGTGA. Trimming at V came to 4 bases and at J to 8 bases, leaving 4 bases not matched to a gene. As DNA, the CDR3 is TGTGCCAGCAGCTCGGGACTAGCGGGAGTCGATGAGCAGTTCTTC. This encodes CASSSGLAGVDEQFF.

This clone was observed once. The V gene is TRBV4-3, the J gene TRBJ2-3; 8 bases map to TRBD2. V shed 3 bases and J 6 bases; nucleotides not matched to a gene: 8. The CDR3 runs to 15 residues. Looked up from germline, CDR1 is LGHNA and CDR2 is YSLEER. In DNA, the CDR3 is TGCGCCAGCAGCCACCTACTAGCGGAAGGGGATACGCAGTATTTT. It codes for CASSHLLAEGDTQYF.

The sample holds many counts of this clone. The chain links TRBV2 to TRBJ1-2, with D perhaps TRBD1 (5 bases). The V end lost 1 base, the J end lost 8 bases, and 8 bases lay between the germline ends. Germline V CDR1 and CDR2: SNHLY, FYNNEI. This CDR3 has 12 residues. Here the CDR3 DNA reads TGTGCCAGCAGTGAAGGGGGGGGAGGCTACACCTTC. As protein: CASSEGGGGYTF. The complete variable domain, with remaining parts taken from reference TRBV2 and TRBJ1-2, reads EPEVTQTPSHQVTQMGQEVILRCVPISNHLYFYWYRQILGQKVEFLVSFYNNEISEKSEIFDDQFSVERPDGSNFTLKIRSTKLEDSAMYFCASSEGGGGYTFGSGTRLTVV.

This chain joins TRBV10-3 and TRBJ2-7; D is unclear. The germline V gene has CDR1 ENHRY and CDR2 SYGVKD. The CDR3 has 11 residues. The germline V and J ends were trimmed by 4 bases and 3 bases, with 4 bases remaining between them. CDR3 nucleotides: TGTGCCATCAGTGCGGGCTACGAGCAGTACTTC. It encodes CAISAGYEQYF.

This rearrangement joins TRBV5-4 to TRBJ2-7, with D tentatively TRBD2 (6 bases). This CDR3 has 14 residues. Germline CDR1 is SGHNT and CDR2 is YYREEE (reference sequence). Trimming took 4 bases from V and 2 from J, leaving 13 bases between them. The CDR3 here is CASSRGTDAYEQYF. In nucleotides, the CDR3 is TGTGCCAGCAGCCGAGGGACTGACGCCTACGAGCAGTACTTC.

The J gene is TRBJ2-3, the V gene TRBV14, with 7 nucleotides matching TRBD1. The CDR3 has 15 amino acids. V was clipped by 3 bases and J by 2 bases; unmatched bases: 5. The V gene's germline CDR1 is SGHDN and CDR2 FVKESK. CDR3 region: CASSHRGTVTDTQYF. In DNA, the CDR3 is TGTGCCAGCAGCCACAGGGGGACAGTCACAGATACGCAGTATTTT.

In its sample, this clone was seen a few times. This chain connects TRBV7-8 to TRBJ1-2; a weak D match, TRBD1 (6 bases). Germline CDR1 is SGHVS and CDR2 is FQNEAQ. The CDR3 extends over 14 amino acids. The V end was cut by 7 bases, the J end by 8 bases, with 20 bases between. In DNA, the CDR3 is TGTGCCAGCACCCTGGACGGGGGGCATGGGGGCTACACCTTC. Its protein is CASTLDGGHGGYTF.

V usage is TRBV7-2 and J usage is TRBJ2-7; tentative D call: TRBD1 (6 bases). The CDR3 is 14 amino acids. V lost 1 base and J 9 bases, leaving 16 bases between the germline ends. The germline CDR1 and CDR2 sequences are SGHTA and FQGNSA. The CDR3, as DNA: TGTGCCAGCAGCTTAGGTCAGGGGTCCTTATCGCAGTACTTC. It translates to CASSLGQGSLSQYF.

This CDR3 reads CASSQEPAASGNTIYF. In nucleotides, the CDR3 is TGCGCCAGCAGCCAAGAACCGGCAGCCTCTGGAAACACCATATATTTT. This chain uses TRBV4-1 with TRBJ1-3; D is uncertain. Trimming pared 0 bases from V and 0 bases from J, leaving 9 bases between. This CDR3 is 16 amino acids long. Germline-derived CDR1 and CDR2 are MGHRA and YSYEKL.

The genes are TRBV27 and TRBJ1-2; D uncertain. Germline V gives CDR1 MNHEY, CDR2 SMNVEV (reference sequence). Trimming cost V 6 bases and J 0 bases, with 14 bases left between them. The CDR3 consists of 15 residues. CDR3 in amino acids: CASSPTQVANYGYTF. The DNA for the CDR3 is TGTGCCAGCAGCCCAACTCAGGTAGCTAACTATGGCTACACCTTC.

Points on this clone: The germline gene is not matched at one end of the junction; a read error may be the cause. This chain joins TRBV2 and TRBJ1-1; D possibly corresponds to TRBD1 (6 bases). The CDR3 is 12 amino acids. Germline V CDR1 and CDR2: SNHLY, FYNNEI. CDR3 sequence: CAGRGMNTEAFF. CDR3 in DNA: TGTGCCGGCAGGGGCATGAACACTGAAGCTTTCTTT.

This chain connects TRBV7-2 to TRBJ2-3, with TRBD1 matching 10 bases. The V segment lost 5 bases and the J segment 3 bases; nucleotides outside the gene matches: 8. The germline V gene has CDR1 SGHTA and CDR2 FQGNSA. This CDR3 has 16 residues. The CDR3 reads CASSPRQGARTDTQYF. The CDR3 DNA is TGTGCCAGCAGCCCCAGACAGGGGGCGCGGACAGATACGCAGTATTTT.

The V gene is TRBV5-1, the J gene TRBJ2-7; 8 positions match TRBD2. There are 18 residues in the CDR3. J lost 3 bases, V lost 0 bases, and 14 bases had no gene match. Germline V lookup: CDR1 SGHRS, CDR2 YFSETQ. CDR3 nucleotides: TGCGCCAGCAGCTTGGCCCCCGCAAGTAGCGGGGCCCACTACGAGCAGTACTTC. Protein: CASSLAPASSGAHYEQYF. Supplemented by reference TRBV5-1 and TRBJ2-7, the full variable domain reads KAGVTQTPRYLIKTRGQQVTLSCSPISGHRSVSWYQQTPGQGLQFLFEYFSETQRNKGNFPGRFSGRQFSNSRSEMNVSTLELGDSALYLCASSLAPASSGAHYEQYFGPGTRLTVT.

CDR3 in amino acids: CASSQVQVSSTDTQYF. The CDR3 DNA sequence: TGTGCCAGCAGCCAAGTCCAGGTCTCTAGCACAGATACGCAGTATTTT. The J gene is TRBJ2-3, the V gene TRBV4-2; D gene ambiguous. The CDR3 spans 16 residues. Trimming cost V 1 base and J 0 bases, with 11 bases left between them. Germline CDR1 reads LGHNA; CDR2 reads YNFKEQ.

The CDR3 protein is CASSLDTSRAYEGYTF. CDR3 coding DNA: TGCGCCAGCAGCCTGGACACCAGTAGGGCCTATGAGGGCTACACCTTC. The V gene is TRBV5-1, the J gene TRBJ1-2, with a weak D call TRBD1 (5 bases). Germline V gene data show CDR1 as SGHRS and CDR2 as YFSETQ. V lost 4 bases, J lost 8 bases, and 24 bases lay in between. CDR3 length: 16 amino acids.

The chain carries TRBV29-1 and TRBJ2-1; 7 bases align to TRBD2. After removal of 6 bases from V and 12 bases from J, the junction contained 20 bases not matched to a gene. Per germline, CDR1 SQVTM and CDR2 ANQGSEA. The CDR3 is made up of 15 amino acids. The CDR3 DNA sequence: TGCAGCGTACTGTTTAGCGGGTATAACGATATGGGGCAGTTCTTC. Translated: CSVLFSGYNDMGQFF.

V usage is TRBV7-2 and J usage is TRBJ2-5; D ambiguous. Germline loops: CDR1 SGHTA, CDR2 FQGNSA. CDR3 length: 12 residues. Trimming left V 5 bases short and J 5 bases short, with 9 bases between. This CDR3 reads CASSLIRETQYF. The CDR3 DNA follows: TGTGCCAGCAGCCTGATAAGGGAGACCCAGTACTTC.

In nucleotides, the CDR3 is TGTGCCAGCAGCCAGGGGACCGAAGAGACCCAGTACTTC. This sequence encodes CASSQGTEETQYF. The V gene is TRBV7-2, the J gene TRBJ2-5; perhaps TRBD1 as D (6 bases). Germline V gene lookup returns CDR1 SGHTA and CDR2 FQGNSA. The CDR3 length is 13 residues. Trimming shortened V by 5 bases and J by 3 bases, and 10 bases separated the two germline ends.

J is TRBJ2-5 and V is TRBV5-4; 8 nucleotides align to TRBD2. Per germline, CDR1 SGHNT and CDR2 YYREEE (reference sequence). V shed 4 bases, J shed 7 bases, and the junction held 12 bases outside the gene matches. CDR3 length: 15 residues. CDR3 region: CASSPNPARGGTQYF. The CDR3 DNA follows: TGTGCCAGCAGCCCCAATCCGGCCCGGGGGGGGACCCAGTACTTC.